A selection of T cell receptor beta chains follows, all from one sample in a study of T cells after posttransplantation cyclophosphamide. TCRdb's copy holds only in-frame clones and misses some; the assay was immunoSEQ multiplex PCR. The sample shows around 5,700 clones, no singletons; the ten largest hold roughly 25%. This material consisted of PBMCs, taken approximately 400 days after allogeneic stem cell transplant with posttransplant cyclophosphamide. The receptors were sampled from a male patient between 55 and 70 years old who received an allogeneic stem cell transplant from a related donor, was CMV-positive, and had acute GVHD only. Among the T cells, some may be from the graft donor. Both conserved end residues are part of each CDR3. Each record gives: V gene, J gene, D gene, clone size, CDR3 protein, CDR3 DNA. The D gene is left open where the match is weak. The size of a clone is reported for some rows only, either as once, few or many, or as a class for expanded clones.

>TRBV4-1|TRBJ2-5|-|many
CASSTRQGAGAETQYF
TGCGCCAGCAGCACTAGACAGGGAGCGGGGGCAGAGACCCAGTACTTC
>TRBV29-1|TRBJ1-3|TRBD1|many
CSVWGQHGNTIYF
TGCAGCGTCTGGGGACAGCACGGAAACACCATATATTTT
>TRBV7-2|TRBJ1-6|TRBD1|many
CASSPRQGENSPLHF
TGTGCCAGCAGCCCCCGACAGGGGGAAAACTCACCCCTCCACTTT
>TRBV19|TRBJ2-5|-|few
CASSPRWTAEETQYF
TGTGCCAGTAGTCCCAGATGGACAGCTGAAGAGACCCAGTACTTC
>TRBV4-3|TRBJ1-2|-|many
CASSQGPTENYGYTF
TGCGCCAGCAGCCAAGGCCCGACAGAGAACTATGGCTACACCTTC
>TRBV10-1|TRBJ1-3|-|many
CASSESAGSENTIYF
TGCGCCAGCAGTGAGTCGGCAGGGTCAGAAAACACCATATATTTT
>TRBV21-1|TRBJ1-1|-|many
CASSKYGGREGSTEAFF
TGTGCCAGCAGCAAATATGGGGGGAGGGAGGGAAGTACTGAAGCTTTCTTT
>TRBV5-4|TRBJ1-2|-|many
CASYPQGHYGYTF
TGTGCCAGCTACCCCCAGGGGCACTATGGCTACACCTTC
>TRBV28|TRBJ2-1|-|few
CASSFPRGRLYNEQFF
TGTGCCAGCAGCTTTCCCCGGGGTCGACTTTACAATGAGCAGTTCTTC
>TRBV18|TRBJ2-7|-|many
CASSLQLREQYF
TGTGCCAGCTCACTCCAGCTCAGGGAGCAGTACTTC
>TRBV4-3|TRBJ2-4|-|many
CASSQDPAGAFSIQYF
TGCGCCAGCAGCCAAGATCCTGCGGGGGCCTTTAGCATTCAGTACTTC
>TRBV6-5|TRBJ1-1|TRBD1|many
CASSRRGLNTEAFF
TGTGCCAGCAGTCGCAGGGGGCTGAACACTGAAGCTTTCTTT
>TRBV5-1|TRBJ1-4|TRBD1|many
CASSRGQGPTNEKLFF
TGCGCCAGCAGCAGGGGACAGGGACCAACTAATGAAAAACTGTTTTTT
>TRBV6-5|TRBJ2-7|-|many
CASSLGGYEQYF
TGTGCCAGCAGTCTCGGGGGTTACGAGCAGTACTTC
>TRBV6-1|TRBJ2-7|-|-
CASNLRSSYEQYF
TGTGCCAGCAATTTGCGGAGCTCCTACGAGCAGTACTTC
>TRBV10-3|TRBJ1-5|-|many
CAISERPKGTSRQPQHF
TGTGCCATCAGTGAGCGTCCGAAGGGGACAAGCAGGCAGCCCCAGCATTTT
>TRBV6-1|TRBJ2-5|TRBD2|few
CASSERLAGELGSREQYF
TGTGCCAGCAGTGAGCGACTAGCGGGAGAATTGGGATCTCGAGAGCAGTACTTC
>TRBV6-1|TRBJ2-5|TRBD2|-
CASSEGPGAGGDEQYF
TGTGCCAGCAGTGAAGGGCCCGGGGCGGGAGGTGATGAGCAGTACTTC
>TRBV7-2|TRBJ2-7|TRBD2|many
CASSKGRDEQYF
TGTGCCAGCAGCAAAGGGAGGGACGAGCAGTACTTC
>TRBV7-8|TRBJ1-1|-|many
CASSPFVEAFF
TGTGCCAGCAGCCCCTTCGTGGAAGCTTTCTTT
>TRBV5-5|TRBJ2-1|TRBD2|many
CASSLTSGRGYYNEQFF
TGTGCCAGCAGCTTGACTAGCGGGAGGGGGTACTACAATGAGCAGTTCTTC
>TRBV18|TRBJ1-5|-|many
CASSPGGGQPQHF
TGTGCCAGCTCACCCGGGGGGGGTCAGCCCCAGCATTTT
>TRBV4-3|TRBJ2-7|TRBD2|many
CASSQGLAGSYEQYF
TGCGCCAGCAGCCAAGGACTAGCAGGGTCCTACGAGCAGTACTTC
>TRBV10-3|TRBJ1-5|-|many
CAISRDERPQHF
TGTGCCATCAGCAGGGATGAGAGGCCCCAGCATTTT
>TRBV7-2|TRBJ1-4|TRBD1|many
CASSSRTGTNEKLFF
TGTGCCAGCAGCTCGAGGACAGGAACTAATGAAAAACTGTTTTTT
>TRBV7-2|TRBJ2-3|TRBD2|medium-sized
CASSPGLAGDTQYF
TGTGCCAGCAGCCCGGGACTAGCGGGAGATACGCAGTATTTT
>TRBV5-5|TRBJ2-5|-|many
CASSLRGQETQYF
TGTGCCAGCAGCTTACGGGGGCAAGAGACCCAGTACTTC
>TRBV6-6|TRBJ1-2|-|medium-sized
CASRREGGYTF
TGTGCCAGCAGGCGGGAGGGTGGCTACACCTTC
>TRBV29-1|TRBJ2-5|-|-
CSVEVGLTTGHSQETQYF
TGCAGCGTTGAAGTTGGGCTCACAACTGGACATAGCCAAGAGACCCAGTACTTC
>TRBV11-2|TRBJ2-5|TRBD1|many
CASSLSDRVATQYF
TGTGCCAGCAGCCTCAGCGACAGGGTAGCGACCCAGTACTTC
>TRBV7-3|TRBJ1-1|-|many
CARSLITVNTEAFF
TGTGCTCGAAGCTTAATTACAGTGAACACTGAAGCTTTCTTT
>TRBV18|TRBJ2-7|TRBD2|many
CASSSSPSGTYEQYF
TGTGCCAGCTCAAGCAGCCCTAGCGGTACCTACGAGCAGTACTTC
>TRBV28|TRBJ1-2|TRBD1|many
CASSLRDRWSYGYTF
TGTGCCAGCAGCCTGCGGGACAGGTGGAGCTATGGCTACACCTTC
>TRBV5-1|TRBJ2-1|-|medium-sized
CASRRGSYNNEQFF
TGCGCCAGCCGCCGCGGTAGCTATAACAATGAGCAGTTCTTC
>TRBV25-1|TRBJ1-2|TRBD1|many
CASSHRDRLHYGYTF
TGTGCCAGCAGTCACCGGGACAGGCTTCACTATGGCTACACCTTC
>TRBV9|TRBJ2-5|-|many
CASSVGTGRETQYF
TGTGCCAGCAGCGTAGGTACAGGGCGGGAGACCCAGTACTTC
>TRBV9|TRBJ2-1|-|many
CASSSQGSTYNEQFF
TGTGCCAGCAGCTCCCAGGGCTCGACCTACAATGAGCAGTTCTTC
>TRBV30|TRBJ1-2|TRBD1|many
CAWSVDRGTGYTF
TGTGCCTGGAGTGTGGACAGGGGTACAGGCTACACCTTC
>TRBV6-5|TRBJ1-2|TRBD1|many
CASRTRGPGGYTF
TGTGCCAGCAGAACCAGGGGGCCTGGTGGCTACACCTTC
>TRBV19|TRBJ1-3|-|many
CASRTGTSGNTIYF
TGTGCCAGTAGAACAGGAACCTCTGGAAACACCATATATTTT
>TRBV7-2|TRBJ1-6|-|many
CASSTYGNSPLHF
TGTGCCAGCAGCACCTACGGGAATTCACCCCTCCACTTT
>TRBV5-4|TRBJ2-5|-|many
CASSVVYNQETQYF
TGTGCCAGCAGCGTTGTTTACAACCAAGAGACCCAGTACTTC
>TRBV7-9|TRBJ1-2|-|many
CASSAGQFYGYTF
TGTGCCAGCAGCGCTGGGCAGTTCTATGGCTACACCTTC
>TRBV18|TRBJ2-2|TRBD1|many
CASSLPWTGGIFTGELFF
TGTGCCAGCTCACTTCCATGGACAGGGGGCATTTTCACCGGGGAGCTGTTTTTT
>TRBV28|TRBJ1-2|TRBD1|many
CASIPLDRAYGYTF
TGTGCCAGCATCCCCCTGGACAGGGCGTATGGCTACACCTTC
>TRBV6-5|TRBJ2-1|TRBD2|many
CASSYSASGSMDEQFF
TGTGCCAGCAGTTACTCAGCTAGCGGGAGTATGGATGAGCAGTTCTTC
>TRBV6-6|TRBJ2-7|TRBD1|many
CASSSRDRGLAEQYF
TGTGCCAGCAGTTCTCGGGACAGGGGTTTGGCCGAGCAGTACTTC
>TRBV5-1|TRBJ2-1|TRBD1|many
CASSSNPTPYGQGAYNEQFF
TGCGCCAGCAGCTCCAACCCTACTCCATACGGACAGGGGGCTTACAATGAGCAGTTCTTC
>TRBV5-4|TRBJ1-2|-|many
CASSWGGAGDGYTF
TGTGCCAGCAGCTGGGGGGGCGCGGGGGATGGCTACACCTTC
>TRBV7-3|TRBJ2-1|-|many
CASSLTNGNEQFF
TGTGCCAGCAGCTTAACCAACGGGAATGAGCAGTTCTTC
>TRBV5-1|TRBJ2-7|TRBD2|many
CASSFERDHYEQYF
TGCGCCAGCAGCTTCGAGCGGGATCACTACGAGCAGTACTTC
>TRBV27|TRBJ1-2|TRBD1|many
CASSPGQGLGNYGYTF
TGTGCCAGCAGTCCCGGACAGGGCTTGGGGAACTATGGCTACACCTTC
>TRBV27|TRBJ2-3|-|many
CASSSPLSTDTQYF
TGTGCCAGCAGTTCCCCCCTATCCACAGATACGCAGTATTTT
>TRBV18|TRBJ1-1|-|many
CASSPTYVTEAFF
TGTGCCAGCTCACCTACATATGTCACTGAAGCTTTCTTT